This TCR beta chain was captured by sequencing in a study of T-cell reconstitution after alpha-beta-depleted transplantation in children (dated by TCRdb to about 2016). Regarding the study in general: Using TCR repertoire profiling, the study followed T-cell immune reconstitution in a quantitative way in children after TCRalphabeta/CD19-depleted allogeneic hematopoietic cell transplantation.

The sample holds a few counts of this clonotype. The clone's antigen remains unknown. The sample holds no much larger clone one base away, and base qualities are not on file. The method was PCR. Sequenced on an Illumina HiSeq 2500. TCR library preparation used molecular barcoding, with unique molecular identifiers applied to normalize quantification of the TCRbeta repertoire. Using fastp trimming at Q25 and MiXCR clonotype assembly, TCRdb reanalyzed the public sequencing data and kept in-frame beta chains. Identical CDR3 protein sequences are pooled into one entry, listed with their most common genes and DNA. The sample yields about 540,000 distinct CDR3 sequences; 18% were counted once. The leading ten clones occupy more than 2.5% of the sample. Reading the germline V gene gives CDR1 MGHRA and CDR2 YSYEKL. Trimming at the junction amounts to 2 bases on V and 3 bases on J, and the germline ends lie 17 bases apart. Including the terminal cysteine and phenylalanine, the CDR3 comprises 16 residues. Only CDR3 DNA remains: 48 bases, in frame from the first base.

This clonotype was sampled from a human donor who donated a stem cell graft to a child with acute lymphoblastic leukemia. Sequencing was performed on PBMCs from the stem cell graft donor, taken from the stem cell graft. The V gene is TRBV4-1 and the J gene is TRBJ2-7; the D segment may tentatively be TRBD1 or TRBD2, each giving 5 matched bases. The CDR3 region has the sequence CASSQIQGEGSYEQYF. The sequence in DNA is TGCGCCAGCAGCCAAATTCAGGGTGAGGGAAGCTACGAGCAGTACTTC.